The T cell receptor (beta chain) described here comes from a study of T-cell memory formation after mild COVID-19. V shed 3 bases and J 7 bases; nucleotides not matched to a gene: 13. Germline loops: CDR1 GTSNPN, CDR2 SVGIG (reference sequence). This CDR3 has 16 amino acids. TCRdb used MiXCR to reprocess the 5' RACE reads, holding one entry per CDR3 protein. The table records approximately 400,000 distinct CDR3 sequences, approximately 25% of them present only once. The sequence derives from an adult woman who had mild COVID-19 (a few samples of this study predate the infection). Cell type and time point are not known. Sequencing input: PBMCs or a T cell subset sorted from them (not recorded which). V gene TRBV30 combines with J gene TRBJ2-1, with 9 bases aligning to TRBD2. The CDR3: CAWSGGLAAHGNEQFF. CDR3 bases: TGTGCCTGGAGCGGGGGACTAGCCGCCCACGGGAATGAGCAGTTCTTC.